The TCR beta chain under discussion was sequenced for a study of T cell clonality in common variable immunodeficiency. A word on this clone: Antigen specificity is unknown. The CDR3 is cut off 3 residues early in the read; its end comes from the germline J gene.

Most patients and controls had Caucasian heritage. The germline gives CDR1 SNHLY, CDR2 FYNNEI. The CDR3 extends over 15 amino acids. The V end was cut by 5 bases, the J end by 6 bases, with 17 bases between. Notes on the study in general: CVID subjects shared fewer TCRbeta clones than healthy controls did.

Here immunoSEQ multiplex PCR was the method, and the copy in TCRdb shows in-frame clones only, minus some. Listed for the sample are fewer than 70,000 clones, none seen a single time. Sequencing used peripheral blood mononuclear cells. This clonotype originated in a person aged 18 to 69 in good health. V gene TRBV2 combines with J gene TRBJ2-1; D might be TRBD2 (6 bases). The CDR3: CASSSSVVAANEQFF. Incomplete CDR3 DNA: TGTGCCAGCAGTTCCTCGGTGGTAGCGGCCAATGAG.